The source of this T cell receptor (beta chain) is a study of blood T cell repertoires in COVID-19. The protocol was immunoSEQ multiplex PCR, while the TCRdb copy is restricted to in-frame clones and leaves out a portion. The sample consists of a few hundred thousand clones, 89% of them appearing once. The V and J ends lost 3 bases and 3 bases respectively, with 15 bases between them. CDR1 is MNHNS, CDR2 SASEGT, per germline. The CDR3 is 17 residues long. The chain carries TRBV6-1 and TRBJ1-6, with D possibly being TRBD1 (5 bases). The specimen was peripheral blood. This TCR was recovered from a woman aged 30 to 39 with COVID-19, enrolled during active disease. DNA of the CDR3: TGTGCCAGCAGTGAGGTCGCGACGACAGTCTATAATTCACCCCTCCACTTT. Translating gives CASSEVATTVYNSPLHF.